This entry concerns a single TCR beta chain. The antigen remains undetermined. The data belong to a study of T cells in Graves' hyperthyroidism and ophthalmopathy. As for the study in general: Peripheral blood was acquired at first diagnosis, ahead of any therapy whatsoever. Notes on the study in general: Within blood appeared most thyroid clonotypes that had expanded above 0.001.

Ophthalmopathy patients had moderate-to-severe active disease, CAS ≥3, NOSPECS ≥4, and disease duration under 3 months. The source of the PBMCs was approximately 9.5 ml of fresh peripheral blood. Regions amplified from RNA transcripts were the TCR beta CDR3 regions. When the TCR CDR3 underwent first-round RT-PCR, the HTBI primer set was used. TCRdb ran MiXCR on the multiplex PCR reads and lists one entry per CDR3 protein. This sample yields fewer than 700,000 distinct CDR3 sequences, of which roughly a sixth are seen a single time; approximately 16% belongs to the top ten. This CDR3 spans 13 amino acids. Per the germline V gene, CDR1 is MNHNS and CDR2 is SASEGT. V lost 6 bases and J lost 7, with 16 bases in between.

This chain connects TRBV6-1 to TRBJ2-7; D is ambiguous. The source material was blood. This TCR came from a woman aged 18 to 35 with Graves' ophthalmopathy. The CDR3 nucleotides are TGTGCCAGCAGACCCGGGCCTAAGGAGGAGCAGTACTTC. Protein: CASRPGPKEEQYF.